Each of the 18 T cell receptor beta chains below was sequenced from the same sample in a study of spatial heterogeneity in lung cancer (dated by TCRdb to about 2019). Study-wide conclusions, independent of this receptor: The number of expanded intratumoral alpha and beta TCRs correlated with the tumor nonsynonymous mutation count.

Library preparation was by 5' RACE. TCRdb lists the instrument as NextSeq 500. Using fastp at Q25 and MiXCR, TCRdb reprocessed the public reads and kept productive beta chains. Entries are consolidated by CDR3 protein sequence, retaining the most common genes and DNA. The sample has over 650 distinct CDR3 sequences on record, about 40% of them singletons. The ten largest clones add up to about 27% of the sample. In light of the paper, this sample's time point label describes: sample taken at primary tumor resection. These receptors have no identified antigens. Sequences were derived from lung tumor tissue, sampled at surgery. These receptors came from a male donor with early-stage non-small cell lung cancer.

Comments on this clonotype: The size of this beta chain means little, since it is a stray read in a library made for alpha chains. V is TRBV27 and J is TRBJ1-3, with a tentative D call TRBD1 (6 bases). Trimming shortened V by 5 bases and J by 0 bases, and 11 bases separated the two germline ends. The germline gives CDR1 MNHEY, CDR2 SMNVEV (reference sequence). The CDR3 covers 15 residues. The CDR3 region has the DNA TGTGCCAGCAGTCCCCAGGGACACTCTGGAAACACCATATATTTT. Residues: CASSPQGHSGNTIYF.

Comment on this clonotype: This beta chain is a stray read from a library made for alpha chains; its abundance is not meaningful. This CDR3 is CAWGGQLAKNIQYF. CDR3 DNA sequence: TGTGCCTGGGGGGGACAGCTAGCCAAAAACATTCAGTACTTC. The J gene is TRBJ2-4, the V gene TRBV30; 7 nucleotides align to TRBD1. Germline assignment: CDR1 GTSNPN and CDR2 SVGIG (reference sequence). V gave up 5 bases and J gave up 0 bases; unmatched junction bases: 4. CDR3 length: 14 amino acids.

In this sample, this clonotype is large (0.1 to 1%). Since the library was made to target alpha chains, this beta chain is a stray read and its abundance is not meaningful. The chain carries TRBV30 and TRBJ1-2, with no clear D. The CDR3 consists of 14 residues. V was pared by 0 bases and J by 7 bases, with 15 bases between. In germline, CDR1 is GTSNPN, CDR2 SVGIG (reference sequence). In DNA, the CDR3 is TGTGCCTGGAGTGTAGGCACCGTTCGGGGTGGCTACACCTTC. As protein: CAWSVGTVRGGYTF.

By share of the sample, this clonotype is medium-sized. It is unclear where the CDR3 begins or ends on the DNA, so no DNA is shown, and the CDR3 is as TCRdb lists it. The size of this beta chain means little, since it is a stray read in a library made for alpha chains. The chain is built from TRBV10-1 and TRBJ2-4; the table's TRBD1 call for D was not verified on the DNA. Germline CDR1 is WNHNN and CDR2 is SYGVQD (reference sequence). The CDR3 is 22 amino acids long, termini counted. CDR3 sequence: CASSANFCASSANRDSKNIQYF.

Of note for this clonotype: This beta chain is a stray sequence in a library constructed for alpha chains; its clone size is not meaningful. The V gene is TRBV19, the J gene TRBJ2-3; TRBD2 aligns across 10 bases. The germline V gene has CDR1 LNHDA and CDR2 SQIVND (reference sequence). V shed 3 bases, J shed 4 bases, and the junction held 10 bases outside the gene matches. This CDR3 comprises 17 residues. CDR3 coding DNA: TGTGCCAGTAGTATCCGCCCTAGCGGGAGTGGACCAGATACGCAGTATTTT. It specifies CASSIRPSGSGPDTQYF.

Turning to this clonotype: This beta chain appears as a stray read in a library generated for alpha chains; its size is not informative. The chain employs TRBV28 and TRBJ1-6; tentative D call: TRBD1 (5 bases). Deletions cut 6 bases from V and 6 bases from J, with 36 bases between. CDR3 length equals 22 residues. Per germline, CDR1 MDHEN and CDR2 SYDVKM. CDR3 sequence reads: CASRKPDTSSYNSPLINSPLHF. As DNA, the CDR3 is TGTGCCAGCAGGAAGCCGGACACGAGCTCCTATAATTCACCCCTTATTAATTCACCCCTCCACTTT.

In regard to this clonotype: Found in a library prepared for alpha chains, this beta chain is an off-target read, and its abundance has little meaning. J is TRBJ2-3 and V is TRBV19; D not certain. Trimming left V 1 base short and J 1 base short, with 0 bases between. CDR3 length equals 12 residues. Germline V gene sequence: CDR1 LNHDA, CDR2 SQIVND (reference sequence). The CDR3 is CASSIGTDTQYF. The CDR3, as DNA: TGTGCCAGTAGTATAGGCACAGATACGCAGTATTTT. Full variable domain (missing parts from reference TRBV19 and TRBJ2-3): DGGITQSPKYLFRKEGQNVTLSCEQNLNHDAMYWYRQDPGQGLRLIYYSQIVNDFQKGDIAEGYSVSREKKESFPLTVTSAQKNPTAFYLCASSIGTDTQYFGPGTRLTVL.

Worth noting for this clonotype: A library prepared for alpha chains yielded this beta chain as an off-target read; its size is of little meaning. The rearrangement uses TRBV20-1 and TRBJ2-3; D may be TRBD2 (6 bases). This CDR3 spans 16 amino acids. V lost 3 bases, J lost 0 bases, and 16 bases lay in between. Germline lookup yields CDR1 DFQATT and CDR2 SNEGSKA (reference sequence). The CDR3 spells CSASSRDFSSTDTQYF. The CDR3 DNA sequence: TGCAGTGCTAGTTCCAGGGACTTCTCTAGCACAGATACGCAGTATTTT.

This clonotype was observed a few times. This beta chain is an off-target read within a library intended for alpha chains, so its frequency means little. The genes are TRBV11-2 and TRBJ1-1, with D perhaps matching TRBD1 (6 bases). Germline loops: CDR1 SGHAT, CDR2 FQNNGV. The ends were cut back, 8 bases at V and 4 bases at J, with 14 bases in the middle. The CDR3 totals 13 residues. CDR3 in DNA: TGTGCCAGCGGCGCACAGGGCGGCACTGAAGCTTTCTTT. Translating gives CASGAQGGTEAFF.

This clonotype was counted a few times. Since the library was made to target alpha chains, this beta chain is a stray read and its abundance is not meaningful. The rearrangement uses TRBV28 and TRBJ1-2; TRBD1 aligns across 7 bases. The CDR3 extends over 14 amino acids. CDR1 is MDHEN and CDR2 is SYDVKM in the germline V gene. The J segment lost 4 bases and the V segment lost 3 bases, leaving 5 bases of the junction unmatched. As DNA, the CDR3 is TGTGCCAGCAGTTTTACGGGACAGATCTATGGCTACACCTTC. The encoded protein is CASSFTGQIYGYTF.

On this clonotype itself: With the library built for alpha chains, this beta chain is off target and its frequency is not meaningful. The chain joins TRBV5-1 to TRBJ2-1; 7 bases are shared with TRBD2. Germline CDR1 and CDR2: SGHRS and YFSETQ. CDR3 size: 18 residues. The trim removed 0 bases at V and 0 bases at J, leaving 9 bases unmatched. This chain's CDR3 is CASSLAGGSPGSYNEQFF. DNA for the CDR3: TGCGCCAGCAGCTTGGCCGGGGGGAGCCCGGGCTCCTACAATGAGCAGTTCTTC.

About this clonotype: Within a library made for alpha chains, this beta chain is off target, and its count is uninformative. The CDR3 DNA is TGTGCCAGCAGTTACAGCTCCTACGAGCAGTACTTC. Its protein product is CASSYSSYEQYF. V is TRBV27 and J is TRBJ2-7; D gene ambiguous. V was trimmed by 4 bases and J by 0 bases, leaving 4 bases between them. The V gene's germline CDR1 is MNHEY and CDR2 SMNVEV (reference sequence). This CDR3 comprises 12 residues.

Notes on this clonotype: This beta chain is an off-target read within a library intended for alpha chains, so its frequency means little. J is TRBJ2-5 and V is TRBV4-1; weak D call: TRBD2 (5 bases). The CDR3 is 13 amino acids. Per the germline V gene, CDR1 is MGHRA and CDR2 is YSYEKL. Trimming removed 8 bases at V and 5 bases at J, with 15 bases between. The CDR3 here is CASEGEGKETQYF. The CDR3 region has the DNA TGCGCCAGCGAGGGAGAGGGAAAGGAGACCCAGTACTTC.

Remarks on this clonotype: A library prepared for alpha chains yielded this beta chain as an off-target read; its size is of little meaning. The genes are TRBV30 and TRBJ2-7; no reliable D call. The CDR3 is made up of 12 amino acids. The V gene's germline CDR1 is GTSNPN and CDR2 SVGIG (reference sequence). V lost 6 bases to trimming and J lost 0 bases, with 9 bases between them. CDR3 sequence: CACGLSSYEQYF. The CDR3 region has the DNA TGTGCCTGCGGCCTGAGCTCCTACGAGCAGTACTTC.

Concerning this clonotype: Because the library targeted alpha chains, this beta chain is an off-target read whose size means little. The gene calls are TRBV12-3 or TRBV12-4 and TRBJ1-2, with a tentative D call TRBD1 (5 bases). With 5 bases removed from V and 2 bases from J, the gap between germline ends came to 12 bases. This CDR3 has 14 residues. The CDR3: CASSPHGGNYGYTF. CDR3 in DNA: TGTGCCAGCAGTCCTCATGGGGGAAACTATGGCTACACCTTC.

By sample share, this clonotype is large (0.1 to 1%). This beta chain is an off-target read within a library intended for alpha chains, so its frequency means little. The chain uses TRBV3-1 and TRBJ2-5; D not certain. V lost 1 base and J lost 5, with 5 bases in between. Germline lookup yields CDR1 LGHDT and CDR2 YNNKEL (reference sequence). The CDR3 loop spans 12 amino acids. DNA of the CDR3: TGTGCCAGCAGCCAAGCGGTGGAGACCCAGTACTTC. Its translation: CASSQAVETQYF.

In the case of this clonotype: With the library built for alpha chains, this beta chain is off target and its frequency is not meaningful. The DNA for the CDR3 is TGTGCCAGCAGCTCCGGCCACCAAGAGACCCAGTACTTC. Its protein product is CASSSGHQETQYF. This chain connects TRBV7-9 to TRBJ2-5; D not certain. The CDR3 covers 13 residues. In germline, CDR1 is SEHNR, CDR2 FQNEAQ (reference sequence). V was shortened by 4 bases and J by 0 bases, with 6 bases between the two germline ends.

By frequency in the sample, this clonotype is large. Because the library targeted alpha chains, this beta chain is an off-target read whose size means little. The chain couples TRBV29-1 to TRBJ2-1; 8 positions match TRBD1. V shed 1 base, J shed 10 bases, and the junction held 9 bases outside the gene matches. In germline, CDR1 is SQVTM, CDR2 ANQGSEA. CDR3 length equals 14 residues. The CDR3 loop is CSVEGTGIAGEQFF. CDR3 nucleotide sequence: TGCAGCGTTGAAGGGACAGGGATCGCTGGGGAGCAGTTCTTC.